The clone carrying this T cell receptor beta chain was observed once. Its antigen is as yet unknown. Produced via immunoSEQ multiplex PCR; TCRdb's table is partial and in-frame only. The profile shows about 47,000 clones, roughly 88% of them singletons. Time point denoted: newly diagnosed, previously untreated cHL patient sample. The record originates from a study of PD-1 blockade in classical Hodgkin lymphoma. Findings of the study overall: Healthy donors reportedly exceeded newly diagnosed patients in baseline TCR diversity. Repertoires differed for reasons still undefined, possibly disease activity or prior therapy.

The source is a human donor with classical Hodgkin lymphoma. The sequenced sample consisted of peripheral blood mononuclear cells (PBMCs).

In DNA, the CDR3 is TGTGCCAGCAGCGTAAGGCCCGGGACTAGCGGGAGTGACGCCTACAATGAGCAGTTCTTC. Protein sequence: CASSVRPGTSGSDAYNEQFF. V gene TRBV9 combines with J gene TRBJ2-1; 14 positions agree with TRBD2. The V gene end was trimmed by 1 base and the J gene end by 2 bases; junction bases not matched to a gene: 11. CDR3 size: 20 residues. Germline V gene lookup returns CDR1 SGDLS and CDR2 YYNGEE.